This record covers a single T cell receptor beta chain. This clone came up a few times. Its binding antigen is unknown. No much larger clone exists at a distance of one base, and base qualities are not known. The sample is drawn from a study of vaccination effects on CD4 cells after COVID-19 (dated by TCRdb to between 2021 and 2023). Turning to the overall study: Participants received two doses of either the BNT162b2 or the mRNA-1273 mRNA SARS-CoV-2 vaccine. SARS-CoV-2 spike-specific CD4+ TCR repertoires from before and after mRNA vaccination were compared in COVID-19 convalescent patients and in infection-naive vaccine recipients. Altogether, nine to ten COVID-19 convalescent patients and several SARS-CoV-2-naive healthy vaccine recipients made up the full study. In the study, cultures from other donors were sequenced using the Oncomine TCR Beta short-read assay on an Illumina iSeq 100.

The ViraFEST assay stimulated PBMC with viral peptide pools and then used TCR sequencing to identify antigen-specific CD4+ T cell clonotypes by expansion. After approximately eleven days of culture, CD4+ T cells were isolated with the EasySep CD4+ T cell isolation kit. Healthy vaccine recipients had no prior SARS-CoV-2 infection, confirmed by negative nucleocapsid antibodies before and after vaccination. Two million PBMC per well were cultured in IMDM with around 5% human AB serum, 10 IU/ml IL-2 and gentamicin, plus 10 ug/ml peptides. Half of the culture medium was replaced with fresh IL-2-containing medium on days 3 and 7. Unless noted otherwise, every peptide stimulation condition was grown in triplicate wells. PBMC were separated from whole blood using Ficoll-Paque Plus gradient centrifugation and were then either cryopreserved at -140C or used fresh. Overlapping peptide pools spanned the spike proteins of SARS-CoV-2 and the common cold coronaviruses HCoV-NL63, HCoV-OC43 and HCoV-229E. Genomic DNA was extracted from cultured CD4+ T cells with the QIAamp micro DNA kit.

General findings and caveats noted by the study authors: Marked clonal contraction was observed in both infection-induced and vaccine-induced clones at late post-vaccination timepoints, consistent with waning T cell responses. In healthy vaccine recipients, vaccine-induced clones were almost all SARS-CoV-2 mono-reactive, with only 1 of 255 being cross-reactive with common cold coronaviruses. The study was limited by a small number of convalescent patients, and early post-infection timepoints were lacking.

CDR1 and CDR2, per the germline V gene, are MDHEN and SYDVKM. The CDR3 runs 12 residues from the cysteine to the phenylalanine. The CDR3 DNA has 36 bases and is translated from base 1. Relative to germline, V is missing 6 bases and J is missing 10 bases, with 6 bases of the junction outside any gene match. The library relied on the immunoSEQ multiplex PCR assay. DNA from the CD4+ T cells that had been cultured and isolated underwent TCR beta CDR3 sequencing. The original pipeline was this. Non-productive TCR sequences were discarded, and reads were trimmed to the CDR3 region, with only CDR3s of 7 or more amino acids retained. Antigen-specific clonotypes were identified using the MANAFEST web app by comparison of expansion in peptide wells against reference cultures. For clones to be considered positive, expansion at FDR<0.05 versus reference and all other wells, an odds ratio above 5, and a frequency above 0.1% in two replicate wells were required. Cross-reactive clonotypes were defined as significantly expanded in SARS-CoV-2 spike wells and in at least one common cold coronavirus spike condition. Using the stringdist R package, CDR3 similarity was measured by Levenshtein distance, and unrooted trees were constructed with ape in R 3.6.1. The table was pulled from immuneACCESS by TCRdb, which kept in-frame rearrangements only. Such tables lose some clones; where checked, under half of the loss comes from unresolved V genes, and the rest has no known cause. D and trimming were read from the DNA, whereas the V and J calls and clone size are those reported in that table. The table for this sample lists tens of thousands of clones; approximately 70% of them were counted only once. About 4% of the sample comes from the top ten.

The sequence links TRBV28 to TRBJ1-2; TRBD1 aligns with 9 central bases. This receptor was taken from a human donor who received a COVID-19 vaccine. This sample comprised CD4+ T cells from PBMCs cultured with HCoV-OC43 spike peptides, obtained before COVID-19 vaccination. According to the study, the label for this sample's cell subset or site signals: HCoV-OC43 spike overlapping peptide pool stimulation. The nucleotides read TGTGCCAGCAGAGCGGGACAGGGCGTCTACACCTTC. Translated, it reads CASRAGQGVYTF.